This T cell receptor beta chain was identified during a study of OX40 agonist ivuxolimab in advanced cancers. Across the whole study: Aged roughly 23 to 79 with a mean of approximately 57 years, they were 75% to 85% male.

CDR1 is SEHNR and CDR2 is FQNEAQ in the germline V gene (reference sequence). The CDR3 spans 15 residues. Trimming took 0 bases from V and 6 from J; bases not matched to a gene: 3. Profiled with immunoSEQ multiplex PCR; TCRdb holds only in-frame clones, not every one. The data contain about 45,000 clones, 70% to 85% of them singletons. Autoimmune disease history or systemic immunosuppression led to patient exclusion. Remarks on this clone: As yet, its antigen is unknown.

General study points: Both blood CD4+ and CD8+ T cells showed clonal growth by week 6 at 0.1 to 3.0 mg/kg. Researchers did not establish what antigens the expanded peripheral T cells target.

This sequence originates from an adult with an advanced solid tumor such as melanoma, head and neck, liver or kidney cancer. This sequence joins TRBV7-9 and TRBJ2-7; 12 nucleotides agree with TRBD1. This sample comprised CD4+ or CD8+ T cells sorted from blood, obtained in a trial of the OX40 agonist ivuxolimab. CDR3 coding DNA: TGTGCCAGCAGCTTAGCGGGACAGGGGGCTAGCGAGCAGTACTTC. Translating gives CASSLAGQGASEQYF.